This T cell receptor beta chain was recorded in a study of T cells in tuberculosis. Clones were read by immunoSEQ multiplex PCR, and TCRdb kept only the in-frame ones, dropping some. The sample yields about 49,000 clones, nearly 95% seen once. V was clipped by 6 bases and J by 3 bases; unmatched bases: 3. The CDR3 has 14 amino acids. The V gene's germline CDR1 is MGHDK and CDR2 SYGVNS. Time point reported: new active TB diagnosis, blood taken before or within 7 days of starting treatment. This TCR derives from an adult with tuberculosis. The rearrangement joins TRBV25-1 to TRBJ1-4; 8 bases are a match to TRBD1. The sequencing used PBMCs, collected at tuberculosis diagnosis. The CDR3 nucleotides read TGTGCCAGCAGGGCGACAGGGGCTAATGAAAAACTGTTTTTT. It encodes CASRATGANEKLFF.